The sequence of this T cell receptor (beta chain) was determined in a study of control samples from healthy donors and cancer patients. Repertoires were generated with immunoSEQ multiplex PCR, while TCRdb's copy carries only in-frame clones and drops some. The data contain 130,000 or so clones, approximately 90% of them singletons. Trimming took 7 bases from V and 4 from J, leaving 13 bases between them. In germline, CDR1 is LGHDT, CDR2 YNNKEL (reference sequence). This CDR3 has 13 residues. The chain has TRBV3-1 (or the pseudogene TRBV3-2) and TRBJ1-1, with D maybe TRBD1 (5 bases). Sequencing used blood. This TCR derives from a man aged 50 to 60 in good health. The CDR3, as DNA: TGTGCCAGCATAGACAAAGGGGTCACTGAAGCTTTCTTT. Translating gives CASIDKGVTEAFF.